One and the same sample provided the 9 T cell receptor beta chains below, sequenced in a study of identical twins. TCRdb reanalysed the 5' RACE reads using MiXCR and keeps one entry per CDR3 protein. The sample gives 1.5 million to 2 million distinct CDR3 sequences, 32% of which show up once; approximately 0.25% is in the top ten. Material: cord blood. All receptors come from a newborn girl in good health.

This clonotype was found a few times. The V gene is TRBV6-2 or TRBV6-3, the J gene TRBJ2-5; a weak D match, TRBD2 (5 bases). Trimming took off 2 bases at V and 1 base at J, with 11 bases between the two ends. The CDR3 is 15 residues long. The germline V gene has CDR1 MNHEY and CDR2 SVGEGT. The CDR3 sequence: CASSYLPSRQETQYF. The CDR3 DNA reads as TGTGCCAGCAGTTACCTACCTAGCCGCCAAGAGACCCAGTACTTC.

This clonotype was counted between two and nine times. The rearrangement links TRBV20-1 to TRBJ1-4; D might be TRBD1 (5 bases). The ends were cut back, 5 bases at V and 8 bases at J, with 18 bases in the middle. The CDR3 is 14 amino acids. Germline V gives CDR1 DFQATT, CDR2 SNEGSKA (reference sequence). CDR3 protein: CSACRWGLREKLFF. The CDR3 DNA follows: TGCAGTGCTTGCCGGTGGGGGTTACGGGAAAAACTGTTTTTT.

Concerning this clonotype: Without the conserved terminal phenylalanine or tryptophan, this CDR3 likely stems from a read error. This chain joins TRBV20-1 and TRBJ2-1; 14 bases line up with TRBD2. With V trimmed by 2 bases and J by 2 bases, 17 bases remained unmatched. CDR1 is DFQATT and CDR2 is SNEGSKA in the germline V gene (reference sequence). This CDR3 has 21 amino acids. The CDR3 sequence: CSARNGQGLAGALGAYNEQFL. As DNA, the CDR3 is TGCAGTGCTAGAAACGGACAGGGACTAGCGGGAGCTTTGGGGGCCTACAATGAGCAGTTCTTA.

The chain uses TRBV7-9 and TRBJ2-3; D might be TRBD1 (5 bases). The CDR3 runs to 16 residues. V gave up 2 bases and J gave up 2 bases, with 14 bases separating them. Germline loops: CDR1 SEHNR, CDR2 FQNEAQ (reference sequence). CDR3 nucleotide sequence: TGTGCCAGCAGCTTACTCGTCCTAGGGGACACAGATACGCAGTATTTT. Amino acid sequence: CASSLLVLGDTDTQYF.

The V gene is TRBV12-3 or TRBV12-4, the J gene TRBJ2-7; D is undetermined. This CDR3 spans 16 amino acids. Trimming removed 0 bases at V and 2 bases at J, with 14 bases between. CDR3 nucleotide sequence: TGTGCCAGCAGTTTAGCCCAGGCAGGACGACCCTACGAGCAGTACTTC. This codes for CASSLAQAGRPYEQYF.

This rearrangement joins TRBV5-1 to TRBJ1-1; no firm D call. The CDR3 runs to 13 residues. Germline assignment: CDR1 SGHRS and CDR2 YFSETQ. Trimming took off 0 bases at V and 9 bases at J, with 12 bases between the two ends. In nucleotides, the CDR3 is TGCGCCAGCAGCTTGGAGGCGAATAACCAAGCTTTCTTT. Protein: CASSLEANNQAFF.

The DNA for the CDR3 is TGTGCCTGGAGTCACAGGGACTATGGCTACACCTTC. Translated: CAWSHRDYGYTF. The chain employs TRBV30 and TRBJ1-2, with D perhaps TRBD1 (6 bases). V lost 2 bases, J lost 3 bases, and 7 bases lay in between. Germline V lookup: CDR1 GTSNPN, CDR2 SVGIG (reference sequence). The CDR3 has 12 amino acids.

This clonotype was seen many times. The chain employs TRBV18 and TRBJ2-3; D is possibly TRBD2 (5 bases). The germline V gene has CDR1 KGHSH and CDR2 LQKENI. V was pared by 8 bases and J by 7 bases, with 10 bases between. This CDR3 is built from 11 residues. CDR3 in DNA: TGTGCCAGCAGTCCGGGGAATACGCAGTATTTT. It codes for CASSPGNTQYF.

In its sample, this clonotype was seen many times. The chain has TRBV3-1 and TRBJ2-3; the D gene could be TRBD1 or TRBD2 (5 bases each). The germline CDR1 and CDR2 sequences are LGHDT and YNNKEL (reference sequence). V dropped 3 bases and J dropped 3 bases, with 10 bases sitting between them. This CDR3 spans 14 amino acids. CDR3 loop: CASSQGVGTDTQYF. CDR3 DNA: TGTGCCAGCAGCCAGGGGGTTGGAACAGATACGCAGTATTTT.